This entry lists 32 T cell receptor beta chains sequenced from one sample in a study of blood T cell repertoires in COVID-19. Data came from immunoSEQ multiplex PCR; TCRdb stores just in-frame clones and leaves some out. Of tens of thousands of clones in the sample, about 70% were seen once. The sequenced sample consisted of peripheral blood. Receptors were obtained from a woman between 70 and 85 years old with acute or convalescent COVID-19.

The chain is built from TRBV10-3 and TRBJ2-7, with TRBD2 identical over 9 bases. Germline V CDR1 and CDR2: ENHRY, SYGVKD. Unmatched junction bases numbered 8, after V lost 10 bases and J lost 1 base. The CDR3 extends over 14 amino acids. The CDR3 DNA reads TGTGCCACGCAAACGACTAGCGGTTCCTACGAGCAGTACTTC. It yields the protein CATQTTSGSYEQYF.

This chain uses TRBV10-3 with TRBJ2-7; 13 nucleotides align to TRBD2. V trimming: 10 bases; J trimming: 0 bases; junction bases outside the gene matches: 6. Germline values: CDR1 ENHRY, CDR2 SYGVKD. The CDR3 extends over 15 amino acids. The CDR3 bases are TGTGCCACCACTAGCGGGGGGGCAATCTCCTACGAGCAGTACTTC. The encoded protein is CATTSGGAISYEQYF.

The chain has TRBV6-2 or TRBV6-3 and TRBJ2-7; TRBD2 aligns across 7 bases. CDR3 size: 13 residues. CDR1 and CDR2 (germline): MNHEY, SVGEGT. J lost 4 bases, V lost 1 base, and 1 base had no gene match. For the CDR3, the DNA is TGTGCCAGCAGTTACTTTAGCGGGTACGAGCAGTACTTC. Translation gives CASSYFSGYEQYF.

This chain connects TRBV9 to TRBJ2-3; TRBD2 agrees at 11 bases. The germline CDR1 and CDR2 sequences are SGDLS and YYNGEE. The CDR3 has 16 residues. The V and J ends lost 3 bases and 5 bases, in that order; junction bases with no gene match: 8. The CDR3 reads CASSGGGTSGRDTQYF. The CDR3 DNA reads TGTGCCAGCAGCGGTGGGGGAACTAGCGGGAGAGATACGCAGTATTTT.

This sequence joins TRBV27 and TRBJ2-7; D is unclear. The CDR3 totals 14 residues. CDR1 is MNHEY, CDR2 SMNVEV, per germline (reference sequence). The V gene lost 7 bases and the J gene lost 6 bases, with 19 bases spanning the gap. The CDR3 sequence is CASTGGPLRGEQYF. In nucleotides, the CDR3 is TGTGCCAGCACTGGCGGCCCCCTCCGAGGCGAGCAGTACTTC.

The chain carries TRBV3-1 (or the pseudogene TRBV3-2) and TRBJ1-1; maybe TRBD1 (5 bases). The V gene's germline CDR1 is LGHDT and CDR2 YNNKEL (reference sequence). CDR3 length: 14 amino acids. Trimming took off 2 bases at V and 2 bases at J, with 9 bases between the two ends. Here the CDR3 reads CASSQRQGNTEAFF. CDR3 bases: TGTGCCAGCAGCCAACGCCAGGGAAACACTGAAGCTTTCTTT.

CDR3 bases: TGCAGCGTGTTGACAGGGGGGAACACCGGGGAGCTGTTTTTT. It is translated as CSVLTGGNTGELFF. This chain uses TRBV29-1 with TRBJ2-2; the match to TRBD1 covers 9 bases. In germline, CDR1 is SQVTM, CDR2 ANQGSEA. V shed 6 bases, J shed 1 base, and the junction held 3 bases outside the gene matches. This CDR3 spans 14 amino acids.

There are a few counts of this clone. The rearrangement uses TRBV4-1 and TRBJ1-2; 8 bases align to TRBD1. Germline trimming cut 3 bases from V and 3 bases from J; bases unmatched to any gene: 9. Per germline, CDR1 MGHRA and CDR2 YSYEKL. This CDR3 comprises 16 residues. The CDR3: CASSQGRTGSDYGYTF. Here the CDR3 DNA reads TGCGCCAGCAGCCAGGGCCGGACAGGGTCGGACTATGGCTACACCTTC.

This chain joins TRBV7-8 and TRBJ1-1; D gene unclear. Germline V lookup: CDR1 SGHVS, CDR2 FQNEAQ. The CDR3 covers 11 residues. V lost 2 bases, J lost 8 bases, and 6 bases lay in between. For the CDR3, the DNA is TGTGCCAGCAGCTTATCCAGAGAAGCTTTCTTT. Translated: CASSLSREAFF.

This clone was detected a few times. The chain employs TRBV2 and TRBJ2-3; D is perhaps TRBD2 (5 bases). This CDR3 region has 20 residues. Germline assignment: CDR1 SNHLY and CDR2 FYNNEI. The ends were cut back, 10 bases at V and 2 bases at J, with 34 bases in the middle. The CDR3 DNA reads TGTGCCATCCCTGACGTGAGGGCAGAGAGGAATGCTGATTTCACAGATACGCAGTATTTT. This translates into CAIPDVRAERNADFTDTQYF.

In DNA form, the CDR3 reads TGCAGCGTTGGTACCCTTCGGGACACTGAAGCTTTCTTT. This sequence encodes CSVGTLRDTEAFF. The chain joins TRBV29-1 to TRBJ1-1, with D unresolved. Germline V gives CDR1 SQVTM, CDR2 ANQGSEA. The CDR3 totals 13 residues. Trimming cost V 4 bases and J 3 bases, with 12 bases left between them.

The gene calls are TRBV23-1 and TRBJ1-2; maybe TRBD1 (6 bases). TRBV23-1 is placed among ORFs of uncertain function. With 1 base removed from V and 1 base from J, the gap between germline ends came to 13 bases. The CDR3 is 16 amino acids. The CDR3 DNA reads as TGCGCCAGCAGTCAATTGACAGGAGCATGTAACTATGGCTACACCTTC. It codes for CASSQLTGACNYGYTF.

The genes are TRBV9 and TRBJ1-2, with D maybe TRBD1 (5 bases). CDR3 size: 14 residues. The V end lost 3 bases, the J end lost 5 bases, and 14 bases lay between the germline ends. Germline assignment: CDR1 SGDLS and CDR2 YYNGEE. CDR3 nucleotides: TGTGCCAGCAGCGCTCTCTGGGGGGAATATGGCTACACCTTC. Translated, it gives CASSALWGEYGYTF.

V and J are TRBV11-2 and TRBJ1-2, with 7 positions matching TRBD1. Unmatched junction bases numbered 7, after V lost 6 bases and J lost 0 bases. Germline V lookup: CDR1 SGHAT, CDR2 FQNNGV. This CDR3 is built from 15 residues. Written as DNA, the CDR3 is TGTGCCAGCAGATACGCCGGACAGGCTAACTATGGCTACACCTTC. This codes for CASRYAGQANYGYTF.

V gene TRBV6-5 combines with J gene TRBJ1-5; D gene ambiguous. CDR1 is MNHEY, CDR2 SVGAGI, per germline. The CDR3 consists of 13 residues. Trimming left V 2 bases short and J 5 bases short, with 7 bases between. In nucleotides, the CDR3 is TGTGCCAGCAGTTACGGCCAAGATCAGCCCCAGCATTTT. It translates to CASSYGQDQPQHF.

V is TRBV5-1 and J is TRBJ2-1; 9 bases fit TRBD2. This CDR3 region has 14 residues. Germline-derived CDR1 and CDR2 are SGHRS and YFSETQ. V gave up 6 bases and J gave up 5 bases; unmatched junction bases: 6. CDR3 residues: CASKGSGGNNEQFF. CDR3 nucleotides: TGCGCCAGCAAGGGCAGCGGGGGGAACAATGAGCAGTTCTTC.

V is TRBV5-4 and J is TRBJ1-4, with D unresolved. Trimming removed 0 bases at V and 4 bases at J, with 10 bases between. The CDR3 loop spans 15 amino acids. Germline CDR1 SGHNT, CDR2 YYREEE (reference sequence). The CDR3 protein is CASSLAGKVNEKLFF. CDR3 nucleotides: TGTGCCAGCAGCTTGGCCGGGAAGGTTAATGAAAAACTGTTTTTT.

CDR3 bases: TGTGCCAGCAGTGTGACAGCGGGACGGGGGAACACTGAAGCTTTCTTT. It codes for CASSVTAGRGNTEAFF. The V gene is TRBV25-1, the J gene TRBJ1-1; D is possibly TRBD1 (5 bases). The V gene's germline CDR1 is MGHDK and CDR2 SYGVNS. Trimming took off 4 bases at V and 1 base at J, with 16 bases between the two ends. The CDR3 sequence is 16 residues long.

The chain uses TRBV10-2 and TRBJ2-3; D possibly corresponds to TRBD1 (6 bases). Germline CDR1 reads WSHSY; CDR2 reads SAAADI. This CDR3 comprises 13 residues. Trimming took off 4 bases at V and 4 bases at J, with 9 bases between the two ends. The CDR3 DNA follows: TGCGCCAGCAGTGCTACAGGGCCAGATACGCAGTATTTT. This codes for CASSATGPDTQYF.

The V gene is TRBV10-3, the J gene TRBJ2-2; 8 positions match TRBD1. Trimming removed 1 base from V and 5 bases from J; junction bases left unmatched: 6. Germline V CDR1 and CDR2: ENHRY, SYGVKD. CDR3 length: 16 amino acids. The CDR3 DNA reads TGTGCCATCAGTGAGTGGGACAGGCGGAAGACCGGGGAGCTGTTTTTT. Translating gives CAISEWDRRKTGELFF.

CDR3 protein: CASSYRNSPSYGYTF. CDR3 in DNA: TGTGCCAGCAGTTACCGGAACAGCCCGAGCTATGGCTACACCTTC. The chain joins TRBV6-2 or TRBV6-3 to TRBJ1-2; no reliable D call. The germline V and J ends were trimmed by 2 bases and 4 bases, with 14 bases remaining between them. The germline V gene has CDR1 MNHEY and CDR2 SVGEGT. The CDR3 has 15 amino acids.

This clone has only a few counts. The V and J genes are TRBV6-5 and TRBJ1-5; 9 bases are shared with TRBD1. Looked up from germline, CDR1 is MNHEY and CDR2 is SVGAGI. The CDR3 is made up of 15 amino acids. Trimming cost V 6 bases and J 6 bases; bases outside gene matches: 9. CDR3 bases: TGTGCCAGCAGGGAGGGACAGGGTGAGATTCAGCCCCAGCATTTT. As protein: CASREGQGEIQPQHF.

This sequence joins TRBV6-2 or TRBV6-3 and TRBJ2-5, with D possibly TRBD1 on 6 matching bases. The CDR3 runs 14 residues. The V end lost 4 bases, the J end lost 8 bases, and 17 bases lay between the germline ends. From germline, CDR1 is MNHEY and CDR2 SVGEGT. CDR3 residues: CASSLTGTTGTQYF. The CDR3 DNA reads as TGTGCCAGCAGTTTAACCGGGACAACAGGTACCCAGTACTTC.

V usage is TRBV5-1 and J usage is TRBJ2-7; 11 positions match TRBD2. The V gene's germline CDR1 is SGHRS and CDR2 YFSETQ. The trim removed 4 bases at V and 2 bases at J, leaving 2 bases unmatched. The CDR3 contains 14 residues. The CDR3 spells CASSGTSGTYEQYF. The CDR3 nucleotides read TGCGCCAGCAGCGGGACTAGCGGAACCTACGAGCAGTACTTC.

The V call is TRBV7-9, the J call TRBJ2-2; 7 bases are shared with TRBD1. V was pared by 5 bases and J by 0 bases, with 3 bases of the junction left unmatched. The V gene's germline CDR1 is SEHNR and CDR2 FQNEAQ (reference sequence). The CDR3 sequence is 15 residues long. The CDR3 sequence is CASSRGTANTGELFF. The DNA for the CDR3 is TGTGCCAGCAGCCGAGGGACAGCGAACACCGGGGAGCTGTTTTTT.

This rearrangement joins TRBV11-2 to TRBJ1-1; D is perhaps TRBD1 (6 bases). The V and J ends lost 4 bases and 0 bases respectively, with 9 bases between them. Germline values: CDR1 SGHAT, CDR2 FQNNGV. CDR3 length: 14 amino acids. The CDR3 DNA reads TGTGCCAGCAGCTATGGACAGATGAACACTGAAGCTTTCTTT. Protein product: CASSYGQMNTEAFF.

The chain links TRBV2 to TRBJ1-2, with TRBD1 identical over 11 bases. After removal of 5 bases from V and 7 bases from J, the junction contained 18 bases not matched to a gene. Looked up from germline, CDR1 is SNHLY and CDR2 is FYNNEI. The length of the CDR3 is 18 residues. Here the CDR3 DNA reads TGTGCCAGCAGTCTATTAGGACAGGGGGCCGCCGGAGCAGCTGGCTACACCTTC. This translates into CASSLLGQGAAGAAGYTF.

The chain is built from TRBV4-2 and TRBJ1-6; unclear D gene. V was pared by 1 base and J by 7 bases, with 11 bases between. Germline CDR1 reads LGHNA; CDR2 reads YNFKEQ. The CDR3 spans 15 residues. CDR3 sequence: CASSQGGNDNSPLHF. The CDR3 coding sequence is TGTGCCAGCAGCCAAGGAGGGAACGACAATTCACCCCTCCACTTT.

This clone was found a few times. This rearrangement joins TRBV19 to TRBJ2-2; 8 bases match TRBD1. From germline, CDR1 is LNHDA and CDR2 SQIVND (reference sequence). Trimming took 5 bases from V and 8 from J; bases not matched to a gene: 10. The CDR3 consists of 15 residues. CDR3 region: CASSPRTGKAGELFF. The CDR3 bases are TGTGCCAGTAGTCCCAGGACAGGGAAAGCTGGGGAGCTGTTTTTT. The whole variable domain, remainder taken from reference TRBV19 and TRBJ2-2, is DGGITQSPKYLFRKEGQNVTLSCEQNLNHDAMYWYRQDPGQGLRLIYYSQIVNDFQKGDIAEGYSVSREKKESFPLTVTSAQKNPTAFYLCASSPRTGKAGELFFGEGSRLTVL.

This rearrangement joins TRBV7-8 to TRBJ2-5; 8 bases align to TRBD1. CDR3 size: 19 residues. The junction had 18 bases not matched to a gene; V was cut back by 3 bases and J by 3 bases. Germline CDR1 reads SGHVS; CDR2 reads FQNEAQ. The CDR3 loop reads CASSLNEPSRGRREETQYF. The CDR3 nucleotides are TGTGCCAGCAGCTTGAATGAACCGAGCAGGGGGCGCCGGGAAGAGACCCAGTACTTC.

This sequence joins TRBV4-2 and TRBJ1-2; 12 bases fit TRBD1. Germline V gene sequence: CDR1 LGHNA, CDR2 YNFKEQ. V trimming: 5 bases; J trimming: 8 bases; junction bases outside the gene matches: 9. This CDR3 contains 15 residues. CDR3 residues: CASSVPGQGAGGYTF. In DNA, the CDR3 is TGTGCCAGCAGCGTTCCGGGACAGGGGGCGGGCGGCTACACCTTC.

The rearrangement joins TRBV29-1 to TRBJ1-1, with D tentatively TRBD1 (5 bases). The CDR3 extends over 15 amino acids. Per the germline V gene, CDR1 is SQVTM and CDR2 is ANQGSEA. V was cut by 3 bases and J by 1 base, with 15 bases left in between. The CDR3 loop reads CSVDGQGGTNTEAFF. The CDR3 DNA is TGCAGCGTTGACGGGCAGGGAGGGACGAACACTGAAGCTTTCTTT.